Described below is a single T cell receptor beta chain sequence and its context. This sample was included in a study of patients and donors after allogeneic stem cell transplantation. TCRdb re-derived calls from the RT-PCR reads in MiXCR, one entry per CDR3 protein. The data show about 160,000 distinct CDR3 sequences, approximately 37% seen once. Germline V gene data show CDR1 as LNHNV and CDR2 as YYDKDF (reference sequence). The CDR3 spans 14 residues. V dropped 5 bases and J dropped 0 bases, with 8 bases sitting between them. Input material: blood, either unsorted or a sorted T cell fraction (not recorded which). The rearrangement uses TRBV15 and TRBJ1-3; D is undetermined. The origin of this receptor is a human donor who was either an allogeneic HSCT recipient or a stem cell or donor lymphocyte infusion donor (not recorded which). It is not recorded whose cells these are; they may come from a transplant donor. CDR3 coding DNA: TGTGCCACCAGCCCCGGGGACTCTGGAAACACCATATATTTT. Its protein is CATSPGDSGNTIYF.